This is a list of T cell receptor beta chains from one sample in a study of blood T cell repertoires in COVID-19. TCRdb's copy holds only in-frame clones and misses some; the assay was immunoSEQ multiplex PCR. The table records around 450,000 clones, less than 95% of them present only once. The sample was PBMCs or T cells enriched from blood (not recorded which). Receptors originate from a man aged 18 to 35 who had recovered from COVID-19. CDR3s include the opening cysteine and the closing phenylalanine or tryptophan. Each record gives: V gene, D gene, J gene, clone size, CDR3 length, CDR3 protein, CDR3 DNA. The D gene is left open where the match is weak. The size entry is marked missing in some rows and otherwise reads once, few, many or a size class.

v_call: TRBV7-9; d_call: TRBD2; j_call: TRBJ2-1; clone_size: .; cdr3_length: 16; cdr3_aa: CASSLESLAAYNEQFF; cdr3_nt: TGTGCCAGCAGCTTAGAGTCTCTAGCGGCCTACAATGAGCAGTTCTTC
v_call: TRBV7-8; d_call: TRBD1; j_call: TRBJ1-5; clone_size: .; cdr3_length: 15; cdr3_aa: CASSAGTATNQPQHF; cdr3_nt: TGTGCCAGCAGCGCGGGGACAGCGACAAATCAGCCCCAGCATTTT
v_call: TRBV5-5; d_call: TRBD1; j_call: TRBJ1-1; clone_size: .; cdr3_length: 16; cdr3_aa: CASSLAGQGRGTEAFF; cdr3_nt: TGTGCCAGCAGCTTGGCGGGACAGGGAAGGGGCACTGAAGCTTTCTTT
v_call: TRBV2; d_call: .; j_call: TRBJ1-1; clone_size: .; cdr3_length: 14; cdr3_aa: CASGIRDMNTEAFF; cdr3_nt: TGTGCCAGCGGGATCCGGGACATGAACACTGAAGCTTTCTTT
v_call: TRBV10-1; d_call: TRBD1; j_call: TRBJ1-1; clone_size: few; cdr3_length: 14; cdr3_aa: CASSPGTGPAEAFF; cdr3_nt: TGCGCCAGCAGTCCCGGGACAGGCCCCGCTGAAGCTTTCTTT
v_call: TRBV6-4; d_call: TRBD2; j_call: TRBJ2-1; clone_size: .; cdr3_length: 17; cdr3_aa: CASSDVAPSGGYNEQFF; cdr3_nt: TGTGCCAGCAGTGACGTGGCTCCAAGCGGGGGCTACAATGAGCAGTTCTTC
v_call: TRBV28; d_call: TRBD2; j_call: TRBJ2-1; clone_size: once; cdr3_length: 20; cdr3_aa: CASSLSRLLKGLAGPNEQFF; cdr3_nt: TGTGCCAGCAGTTTATCCCGACTTCTCAAAGGACTAGCGGGGCCAAATGAGCAGTTCTTC
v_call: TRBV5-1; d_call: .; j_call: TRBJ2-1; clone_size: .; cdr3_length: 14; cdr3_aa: CASSPRAFFNEQFF; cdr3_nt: TGCGCCAGCAGCCCGCGCGCCTTCTTTAATGAGCAGTTCTTC
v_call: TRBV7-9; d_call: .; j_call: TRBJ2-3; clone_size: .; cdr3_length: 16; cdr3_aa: CASSQTRDLSTDTQYF; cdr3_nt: TGTGCCAGCAGCCAGACCCGGGACTTAAGCACAGATACGCAGTATTTT
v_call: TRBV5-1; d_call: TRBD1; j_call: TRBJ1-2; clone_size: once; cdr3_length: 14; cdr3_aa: CASSVGQGANGYTF; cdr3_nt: TGCGCCAGCAGCGTCGGACAGGGGGCGAATGGCTACACCTTC
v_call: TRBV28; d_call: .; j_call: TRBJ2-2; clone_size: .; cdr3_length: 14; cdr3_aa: CASSPRPDTGELFF; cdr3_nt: TGTGCCAGCAGTCCGCGGCCGGACACCGGGGAGCTGTTTTTT
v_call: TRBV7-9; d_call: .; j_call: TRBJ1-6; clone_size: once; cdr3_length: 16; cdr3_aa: CASSRGGDIYNSPLHF; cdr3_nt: TGTGCCAGCAGCCGGGGTGGGGACATCTATAATTCACCCCTCCACTTT
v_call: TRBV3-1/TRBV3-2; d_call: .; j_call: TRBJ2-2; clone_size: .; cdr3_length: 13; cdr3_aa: CASSQEWPGELFF; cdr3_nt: TGTGCCAGCAGCCAAGAGTGGCCCGGGGAGCTGTTTTTT
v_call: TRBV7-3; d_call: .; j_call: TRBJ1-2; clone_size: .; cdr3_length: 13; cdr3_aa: CASSPDKNYGYTF; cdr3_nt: TGTGCCAGCAGCCCGGACAAAAACTATGGCTACACCTTC
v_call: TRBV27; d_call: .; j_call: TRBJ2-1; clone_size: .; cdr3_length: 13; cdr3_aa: CASSSHGLGEQFF; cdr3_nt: TGTGCCAGCAGCTCTCACGGGTTGGGTGAGCAGTTCTTC
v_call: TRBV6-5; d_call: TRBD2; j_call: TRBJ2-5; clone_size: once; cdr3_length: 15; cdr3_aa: CASSSGSGIRETQYF; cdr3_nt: TGTGCCAGCAGTTCCGGTAGCGGGATACGAGAGACCCAGTACTTC
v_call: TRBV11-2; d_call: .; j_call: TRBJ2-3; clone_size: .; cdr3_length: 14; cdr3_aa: CASSLPGAVDTQYF; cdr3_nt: TGTGCCAGCAGCTTACCTGGGGCGGTAGATACGCAGTATTTT
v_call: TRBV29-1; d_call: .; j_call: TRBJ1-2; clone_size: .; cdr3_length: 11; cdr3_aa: CSGGTGGGYTF; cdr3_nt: TGCAGCGGTGGGACGGGGGGAGGCTACACCTTC
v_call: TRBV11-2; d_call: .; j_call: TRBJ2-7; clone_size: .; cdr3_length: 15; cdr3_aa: CASSSPHSGLYEQYF; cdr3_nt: TGTGCCAGCAGCTCGCCGCACAGCGGGCTCTACGAGCAGTACTTC
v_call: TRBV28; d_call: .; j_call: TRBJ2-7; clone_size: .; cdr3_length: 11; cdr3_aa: CATVRAHEQYF; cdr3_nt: TGTGCCACCGTCAGGGCCCACGAGCAGTACTTC
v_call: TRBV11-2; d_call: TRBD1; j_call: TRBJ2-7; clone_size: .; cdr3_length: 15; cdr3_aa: CASSIGGRVSGEQYF; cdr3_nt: TGTGCCAGCAGCATAGGGGGCAGGGTCTCTGGCGAGCAGTACTTC
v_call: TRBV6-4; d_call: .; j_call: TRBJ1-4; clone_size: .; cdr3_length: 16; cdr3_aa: CAGKLYRACRWRKLFF; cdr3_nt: TGTGCCGGTAAACTTTACAGGGCTTGCCGTTGGAGGAAACTGTTTTTT
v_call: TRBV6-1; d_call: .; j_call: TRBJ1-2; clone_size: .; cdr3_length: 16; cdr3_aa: CASSVMRQSGNYGYTF; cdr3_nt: TGTGCCAGCAGTGTCATGCGACAGTCCGGAAACTATGGCTACACCTTC
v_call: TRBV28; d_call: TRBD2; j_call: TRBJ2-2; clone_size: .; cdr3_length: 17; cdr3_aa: CASSYPGSLADTGELFF; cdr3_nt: TGTGCCAGCAGTTACCCCGGGTCACTAGCGGACACCGGGGAGCTGTTTTTT
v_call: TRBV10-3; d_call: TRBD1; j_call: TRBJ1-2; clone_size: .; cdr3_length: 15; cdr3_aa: CAISYPGQGIGGYTF; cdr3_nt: TGTGCCATCAGTTATCCGGGACAGGGAATAGGTGGCTACACCTTC
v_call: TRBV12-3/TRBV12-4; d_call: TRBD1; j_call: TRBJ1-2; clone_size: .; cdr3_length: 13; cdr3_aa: CASNPGQGAGYTF; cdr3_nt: TGTGCCAGCAATCCGGGACAGGGGGCTGGCTACACCTTC
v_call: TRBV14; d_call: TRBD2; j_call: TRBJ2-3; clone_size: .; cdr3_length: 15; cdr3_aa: CASSLAGRKTDTQYF; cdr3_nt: TGTGCCAGCAGCCTGGCCGGGAGGAAGACAGATACGCAGTATTTT
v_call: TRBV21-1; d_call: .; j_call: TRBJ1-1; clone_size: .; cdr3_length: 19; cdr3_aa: CASSKKGSLGQGGNTEAFF; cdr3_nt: TGTGCCAGCAGCAAAAAGGGGAGTTTGGGACAGGGAGGAAACACTGAAGCTTTCTTT
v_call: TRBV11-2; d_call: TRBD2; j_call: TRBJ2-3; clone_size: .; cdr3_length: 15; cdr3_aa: CASSLSGGKTDTQYF; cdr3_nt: TGTGCCAGCAGCTTATCGGGGGGAAAGACAGATACGCAGTATTTT
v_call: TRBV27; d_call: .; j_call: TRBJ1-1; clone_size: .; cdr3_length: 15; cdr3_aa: CASSFSTGRNTEAFF; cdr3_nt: TGTGCCAGCAGTTTTTCTACTGGTAGAAACACTGAAGCTTTCTTT
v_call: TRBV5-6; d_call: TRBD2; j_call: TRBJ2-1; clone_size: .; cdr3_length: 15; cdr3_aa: CASSVLAGGIGEQFF; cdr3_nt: TGTGCCAGCAGCGTACTAGCGGGAGGGATTGGTGAGCAGTTCTTC
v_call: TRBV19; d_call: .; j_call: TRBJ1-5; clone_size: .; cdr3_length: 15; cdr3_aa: CASSMGGDSGQPQHF; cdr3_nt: TGTGCCAGTAGTATGGGAGGGGATTCGGGTCAGCCCCAGCATTTT
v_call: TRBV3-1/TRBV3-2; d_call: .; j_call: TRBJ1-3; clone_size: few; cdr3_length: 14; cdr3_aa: CASSQDHSGNTIYF; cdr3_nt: TGTGCCAGCAGCCAAGATCACAGCGGAAACACCATATATTTT
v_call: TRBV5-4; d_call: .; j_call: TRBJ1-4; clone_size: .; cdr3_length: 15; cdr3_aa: CASSSKDRPNEKLFF; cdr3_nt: TGTGCCAGCAGCTCAAAGGACAGACCTAATGAAAAACTGTTTTTT
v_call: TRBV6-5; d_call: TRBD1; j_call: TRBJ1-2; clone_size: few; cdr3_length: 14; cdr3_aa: CASSVTTGGQGYTF; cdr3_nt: TGTGCCAGCAGCGTAACCACAGGGGGTCAAGGCTACACCTTC
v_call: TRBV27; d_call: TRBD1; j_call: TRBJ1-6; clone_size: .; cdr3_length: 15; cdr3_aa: CASSTTGAHNSPLHF; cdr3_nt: TGTGCCAGCAGTACGACAGGGGCCCATAATTCACCCCTCCACTTT
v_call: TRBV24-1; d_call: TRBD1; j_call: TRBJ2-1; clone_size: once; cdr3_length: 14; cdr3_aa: CATNQGGFDNEQFF; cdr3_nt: TGTGCCACCAACCAAGGGGGCTTCGACAATGAGCAGTTCTTC
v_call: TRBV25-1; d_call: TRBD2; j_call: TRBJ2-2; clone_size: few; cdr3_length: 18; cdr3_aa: CASSELADGSGSTGELFF; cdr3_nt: TGTGCCAGCAGTGAATTAGCGGACGGGAGCGGGAGTACCGGGGAGCTGTTTTTT
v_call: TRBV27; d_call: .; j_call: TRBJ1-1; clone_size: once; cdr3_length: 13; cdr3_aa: CASSLTGNTEAFF; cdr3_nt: TGTGCCAGCAGTCTGACGGGAAACACTGAAGCTTTCTTT
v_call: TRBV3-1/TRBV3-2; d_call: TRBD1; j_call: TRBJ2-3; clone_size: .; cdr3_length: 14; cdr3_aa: CASSETGVPDTQYF; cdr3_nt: TGTGCCAGCAGCGAGACAGGGGTCCCAGATACGCAGTATTTT
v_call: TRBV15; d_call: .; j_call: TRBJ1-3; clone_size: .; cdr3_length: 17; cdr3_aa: CATSREYPAGAGNTIYF; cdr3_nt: TGTGCCACCAGCAGAGAGTACCCAGCCGGGGCTGGAAACACCATATATTTT
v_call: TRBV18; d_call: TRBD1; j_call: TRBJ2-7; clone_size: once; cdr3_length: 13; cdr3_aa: CASSLRDRDEQYF; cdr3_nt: TGTGCCAGCTCACTACGGGACAGGGACGAGCAGTACTTC
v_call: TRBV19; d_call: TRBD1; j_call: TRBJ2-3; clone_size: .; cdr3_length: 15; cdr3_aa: CASSMRTGTTDTQYF; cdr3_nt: TGTGCCAGTAGTATGAGGACAGGGACCACAGATACGCAGTATTTT
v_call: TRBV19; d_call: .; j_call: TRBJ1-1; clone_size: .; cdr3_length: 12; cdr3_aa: CASSLGDTEAFF; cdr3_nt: TGTGCCAGTAGTCTCGGGGACACTGAAGCTTTCTTT
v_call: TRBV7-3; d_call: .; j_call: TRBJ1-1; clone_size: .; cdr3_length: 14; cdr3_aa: CASVPRGGNTEAFF; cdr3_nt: TGTGCCAGCGTCCCCCGGGGAGGCAACACTGAAGCTTTCTTT
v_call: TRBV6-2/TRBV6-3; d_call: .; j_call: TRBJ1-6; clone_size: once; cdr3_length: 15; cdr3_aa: CASSYVEALNSPLHF; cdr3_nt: TGTGCCAGCAGTTACGTGGAGGCCCTCAATTCACCCCTCCACTTT
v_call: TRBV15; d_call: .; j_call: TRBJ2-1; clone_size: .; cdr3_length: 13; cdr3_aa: CATEQYPRTEQFF; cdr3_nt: TGTGCCACCGAACAATATCCTAGGACAGAGCAGTTCTTC
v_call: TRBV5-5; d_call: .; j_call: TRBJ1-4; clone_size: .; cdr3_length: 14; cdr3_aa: CASSSRVASEKLFF; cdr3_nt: TGTGCCAGCAGCTCAAGGGTAGCGAGTGAAAAACTGTTTTTT
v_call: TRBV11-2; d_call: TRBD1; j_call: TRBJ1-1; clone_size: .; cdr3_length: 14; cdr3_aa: CASSSQGGYTEAFF; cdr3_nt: TGTGCCAGCAGCTCCCAAGGGGGCTACACTGAAGCTTTCTTT
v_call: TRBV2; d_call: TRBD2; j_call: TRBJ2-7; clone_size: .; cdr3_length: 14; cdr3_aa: CASMGREGSYEQYF; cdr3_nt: TGTGCCAGCATGGGCAGGGAGGGGTCCTACGAGCAGTACTTC
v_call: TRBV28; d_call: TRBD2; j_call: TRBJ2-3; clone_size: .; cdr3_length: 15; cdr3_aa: CASSSGGGGTDTQYF; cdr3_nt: TGTGCCAGCAGCAGTGGGGGGGGTGGCACAGATACGCAGTATTTT
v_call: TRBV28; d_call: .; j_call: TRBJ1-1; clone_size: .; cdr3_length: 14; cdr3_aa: CASTGGTGNSEAFF; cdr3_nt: TGTGCCAGCACCGGTGGAACGGGGAACTCTGAAGCTTTCTTT